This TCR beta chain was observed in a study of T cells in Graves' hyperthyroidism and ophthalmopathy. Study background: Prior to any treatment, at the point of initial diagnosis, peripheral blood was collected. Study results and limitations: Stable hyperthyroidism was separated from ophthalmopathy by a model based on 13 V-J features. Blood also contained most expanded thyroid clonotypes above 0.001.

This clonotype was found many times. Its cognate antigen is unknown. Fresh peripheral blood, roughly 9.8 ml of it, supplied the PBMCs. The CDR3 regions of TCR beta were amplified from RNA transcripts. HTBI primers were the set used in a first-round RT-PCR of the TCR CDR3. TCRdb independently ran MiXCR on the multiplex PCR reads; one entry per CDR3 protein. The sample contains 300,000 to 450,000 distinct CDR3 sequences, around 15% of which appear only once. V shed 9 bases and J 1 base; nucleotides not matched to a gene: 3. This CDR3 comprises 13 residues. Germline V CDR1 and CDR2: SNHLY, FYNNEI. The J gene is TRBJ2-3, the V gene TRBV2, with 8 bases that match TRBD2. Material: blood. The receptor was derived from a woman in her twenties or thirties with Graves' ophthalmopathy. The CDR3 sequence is CASPAGGTDTQYF. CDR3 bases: TGTGCCAGTCCAGCGGGGGGCACAGATACGCAGTATTTT.